The 27 T cell receptor beta chains given below trace back to one sample, sequenced in a study of T cell repertoires in cytomegalovirus infection. These receptors have no known antigen. TCRdb fed the reads into MiXCR, producing one record per CDR3 protein. The repertoire holds 650,000 to 850,000 distinct CDR3 sequences, with 25% to 35% as singletons. Sequenced material: cultured CD8+ T cells from PBMCs, taken from culture after CMV antigen stimulation. Source of these receptors: a human donor in good health (CMV status not recorded). Some clones in this sample may be carry-over from other donors' samples.

This clonotype was counted at least ten times. The CDR3 DNA reads TGTGCCAGCAGCTTAGGGGTTCAGGCGGACAATGAGCAGTTCTTC. Its protein is CASSLGVQADNEQFF. J is TRBJ2-1 and V is TRBV7-8; D gene uncertain. The CDR3 has 15 amino acids. V was cut by 1 base and J by 5 bases, with 12 bases left in between. Germline lookup yields CDR1 SGHVS and CDR2 FQNEAQ. The full variable domain, in which reference TRBV7-8 and TRBJ2-1 provide the parts outside the CDR3, is GAGVSQSPRYKVAKRGQDVALRCDPISGHVSLFWYQQALGQGPEFLTYFQNEAQLDKSGLPSDRFFAERPEGSVSTLKIQRTQQEDSAVYLCASSLGVQADNEQFFGPGTRLTVL.

This chain links TRBV6-8 with TRBJ1-3; no firm D call. V lost 6 bases to trimming and J lost 0 bases, with 9 bases between them. The CDR3 covers 14 residues. The germline V gene has CDR1 MNHGY and CDR2 SAAAGT. The CDR3 nucleotides are TGTGCCAGCAGCGAGTTTCTCTCTGGAAACACCATATATTTT. It specifies CASSEFLSGNTIYF.

This clonotype was detected a few times. This chain connects TRBV7-6 to TRBJ1-6; D unclear. The germline V gene has CDR1 SGHVS and CDR2 FNYEAQ. This CDR3 spans 15 amino acids. V was shortened by 1 base and J by 7 bases, with 11 bases between the two germline ends. CDR3 region: CASSLGPDGNSPLHF. The CDR3 DNA is TGTGCCAGCAGCTTAGGCCCGGACGGCAATTCACCCCTCCACTTT.

The chain carries TRBV28 and TRBJ1-5; D might be TRBD1 (6 bases). Germline V gives CDR1 MDHEN, CDR2 SYDVKM. The CDR3 spans 15 residues. Trimming took off 4 bases at V and 5 bases at J, with 15 bases between the two ends. This CDR3 is CASSSDDRSYQPQHF. The CDR3 nucleotides read TGTGCCAGCAGTTCGGACGACAGGTCTTATCAGCCCCAGCATTTT. Using reference TRBV28 and TRBJ1-5 for the parts outside the CDR3, the full variable domain is DVKVTQSSRYLVKRTGEKVFLECVQDMDHENMFWYRQDPGLGLRLIYFSYDVKMKEKGDIPEGYSVSREKKERFSLILESASTNQTSMYLCASSSDDRSYQPQHFGDGTRLSIL.

There are a few counts of this clonotype. The chain couples TRBV6-2 or TRBV6-3 to TRBJ1-5; no firm D call. CDR3 length: 15 amino acids. V was shortened by 7 bases and J by 0 bases, with 13 bases between the two germline ends. Per germline, CDR1 MNHEY and CDR2 SVGEGT. CDR3 in amino acids: CASTHSWDSNQPQHF. CDR3 nucleotides: TGTGCCAGCACCCACAGCTGGGATAGCAATCAGCCCCAGCATTTT.

A few counts support this clonotype. The chain recombines TRBV5-1 with TRBJ2-2; D is perhaps TRBD1 (5 bases). The CDR3 loop spans 17 amino acids. Trimming took 3 bases from V and 0 from J, leaving 15 bases between them. CDR1 and CDR2 (germline): SGHRS, YFSETQ. CDR3 bases: TGCGCCAGCAGCTCCCCCGCAGGGCGCGCGAACACCGGGGAGCTGTTTTTT. Translating gives CASSSPAGRANTGELFF.

The chain is built from TRBV19 and TRBJ2-7, with unresolved D. Deletions cut 5 bases from V and 3 bases from J, with 14 bases between. Germline V CDR1 and CDR2: LNHDA, SQIVND (reference sequence). This CDR3 has 14 residues. The CDR3 spells CASSPFGHDYEQYF. The CDR3 DNA is TGTGCCAGTAGTCCCTTCGGCCACGACTACGAGCAGTACTTC.

CDR3 residues: CASSQDSGAVYNEQFF. The CDR3 region has the DNA TGTGCCAGCAGCCAAGATTCCGGGGCGGTCTACAATGAGCAGTTCTTC. The chain carries TRBV4-2 and TRBJ2-1; D is tentatively TRBD1 or TRBD2 (5 bases each). Germline CDR1 LGHNA, CDR2 YNFKEQ. CDR3 length: 16 residues. V lost 0 bases and J lost 3, with 12 bases in between.

This clonotype was counted a few times. The V and J genes are TRBV27 and TRBJ2-2, with D possibly being TRBD1 or TRBD2 (5 bases each). The V gene lost 7 bases and the J gene lost 4 bases, with 16 bases spanning the gap. This CDR3 is 15 amino acids long. Germline V gene data show CDR1 as MNHEY and CDR2 as SMNVEV (reference sequence). The CDR3: CASTWGPTATGELFF. The CDR3, as DNA: TGTGCCAGCACCTGGGGACCAACCGCCACCGGGGAGCTGTTTTTT.

In this sample, this clonotype turned up a few times. The V and J genes are TRBV27 and TRBJ2-7; 8 positions match TRBD1. The CDR3 spans 15 residues. CDR1 MNHEY and CDR2 SMNVEV come from the germline V gene (reference sequence). V was pared by 3 bases and J by 3 bases, with 7 bases of the junction left unmatched. CDR3 in amino acids: CASSFPGTGFYEQYF. The CDR3 DNA reads TGTGCCAGCAGTTTCCCCGGGACAGGATTCTACGAGCAGTACTTC.

This rearrangement joins TRBV29-1 to TRBJ2-2; no firm D call. Per germline, CDR1 SQVTM and CDR2 ANQGSEA. The CDR3 is made up of 10 amino acids. V lost 4 bases, J lost 7 bases, and 4 bases lay in between. The CDR3 DNA is TGCAGCGTTGCAGACGGGGAGCTGTTTTTT. Translating it yields CSVADGELFF.

The genes are TRBV6-6 and TRBJ2-1; D uncertain. The germline V gene encodes CDR1 MNHNY and CDR2 SVGAGI (reference sequence). V lost 2 bases to trimming and J lost 6 bases, with 11 bases between them. This CDR3 has 14 residues. CDR3 DNA: TGTGCCAGCAGTTACAAATCCGTCATCAATGAGCAGTTCTTC. Translating it yields CASSYKSVINEQFF.

The chain carries TRBV20-1 and TRBJ2-7; perhaps TRBD2 as D (6 bases). In germline, CDR1 is DFQATT, CDR2 SNEGSKA (reference sequence). The CDR3 extends over 14 amino acids. V was trimmed by 4 bases and J by 2 bases, leaving 15 bases between them. In DNA form, the CDR3 reads TGCAGTGCTACTACGAGGGAGGCGACCTACGAGCAGTACTTC. This sequence encodes CSATTREATYEQYF.

The rearrangement uses TRBV4-1 and TRBJ1-1; D ambiguous. V lost 2 bases and J lost 3, with 10 bases in between. Germline CDR1 and CDR2: MGHRA and YSYEKL. This CDR3 has 14 amino acids. DNA of the CDR3: TGCGCCAGCAGCCAATTAAACGGGCACACTGAAGCTTTCTTT. Residues: CASSQLNGHTEAFF.

This chain links TRBV6-2 or TRBV6-3 with TRBJ1-1; TRBD1 agrees at 7 bases. The CDR3 runs to 13 residues. Trimming cost V 6 bases and J 5 bases; bases outside gene matches: 6. Germline-derived CDR1 and CDR2 are MNHEY and SVGEGT. CDR3 amino acids: CASSNRGGTEAFF. Here the CDR3 DNA reads TGTGCCAGCAGCAACAGGGGAGGGACTGAAGCTTTCTTT.

This clonotype was recorded a few times. V and J are TRBV6-2 or TRBV6-3 and TRBJ2-5; 14 bases line up with TRBD2. Losses at the gene ends were 5 bases for V and 4 bases for J; bases not matched to a gene: 6. The CDR3 loop spans 16 amino acids. The germline V gene encodes CDR1 MNHEY and CDR2 SVGEGT. The CDR3 DNA is TGTGCCAGCAGTCTTCCGGGACTAGCGGGGGTAGAGACCCAGTACTTC. Its translation is CASSLPGLAGVETQYF.

This clonotype was counted at least ten times. This chain connects TRBV7-8 to TRBJ2-7; D remains ambiguous. The CDR3 is 13 amino acids. V dropped 5 bases and J dropped 4 bases, with 12 bases sitting between them. The germline V gene has CDR1 SGHVS and CDR2 FQNEAQ. CDR3 amino acids: CASSPRLSYEQYF. Here the CDR3 DNA reads TGTGCCAGCAGCCCCAGACTGAGTTACGAGCAGTACTTC.

J is TRBJ1-2 and V is TRBV27, with TRBD1 matching 8 bases. Germline V gene sequence: CDR1 MNHEY, CDR2 SMNVEV (reference sequence). The CDR3 loop spans 15 amino acids. The junction had 9 bases not matched to a gene; V was cut back by 4 bases and J by 5 bases. CDR3 amino acids: CASSSKDRVTYGYTF. The CDR3 DNA is TGTGCCAGCAGTTCCAAGGACAGGGTAACATATGGCTACACCTTC.

This clonotype was seen a few times. The rearrangement links TRBV24-1 to TRBJ2-2, with D unresolved. With 6 bases removed from V and 2 bases from J, the gap between germline ends came to 12 bases. Germline V CDR1 and CDR2: KGHDR, SFDVKD. The CDR3 spans 15 residues. CDR3 in DNA: TGTGCCACCAGTAGGAGACATGCCAACACCGGGGAGCTGTTTTTT. Its protein is CATSRRHANTGELFF.

The chain combines TRBV12-3 or TRBV12-4 with TRBJ2-5, with 8 bases fitting TRBD1. The CDR3 covers 18 residues. Losses at the gene ends were 3 bases for V and 0 bases for J; bases not matched to a gene: 12. CDR3 in amino acids: CASSFLPAGGEYQETQYF. CDR3 bases: TGTGCCAGCAGTTTTTTGCCCGCAGGGGGCGAGTACCAAGAGACCCAGTACTTC.

This clonotype was seen repeatedly, ten times or more. This chain links TRBV7-9 with TRBJ2-3; TRBD1 matches at 9 bases. The germline CDR1 and CDR2 sequences are SEHNR and FQNEAQ (reference sequence). V lost 8 bases to trimming and J lost 2 bases; unmatched junction nucleotides: 8. The CDR3 totals 15 residues. CDR3 residues: CASCRDRDFTDTQYF. In nucleotides, the CDR3 is TGTGCCAGCTGTCGGGACAGGGACTTCACAGATACGCAGTATTTT.

This clonotype was recorded a few times. This chain connects TRBV7-2 to TRBJ1-5; D gene unclear. The V gene lost 0 bases and the J gene lost 7 bases, with 7 bases spanning the gap. Germline V gives CDR1 SGHTA, CDR2 FQGNSA. This CDR3 has 13 residues. CDR3 region: CASSLAWGQPQHF. For the CDR3, the DNA is TGTGCCAGCAGCTTAGCGTGGGGACAGCCCCAGCATTTT.

This clonotype showed up just a few times. This sequence joins TRBV7-6 and TRBJ2-5; D unresolved. Germline values: CDR1 SGHVS, CDR2 FNYEAQ. The CDR3 runs to 12 residues. V lost 5 bases to trimming and J lost 1 base, with 5 bases between them. The CDR3 region is CASSRPQETQYF. The CDR3 nucleotides read TGTGCCAGCAGCCGCCCCCAAGAGACCCAGTACTTC.

This clonotype has just a few counts. The chain is built from TRBV10-1 and TRBJ1-2; D gene uncertain. Trimming took 3 bases from V and 2 from J, leaving 10 bases between them. The CDR3 length is 14 residues. Germline CDR1 is WNHNN and CDR2 is SYGVQD (reference sequence). The chain's CDR3 is CASSETGFNYGYTF. CDR3 sequence (DNA): TGCGCCAGCAGTGAAACGGGTTTCAACTATGGCTACACCTTC.

This clonotype occurred a few times. The rearrangement uses TRBV11-3 and TRBJ1-4; D might be TRBD1 (6 bases). The CDR3 covers 18 residues. Looked up from germline, CDR1 is SGHNT and CDR2 is YENEEA. V was clipped by 3 bases and J by 0 bases, with 17 bases between them. CDR3 nucleotides: TGTGCCAGCAGCTTCGGCAGGGGTCTTCATGCAACTAATGAAAAACTGTTTTTT. Encoded protein: CASSFGRGLHATNEKLFF.

The chain couples TRBV7-9 to TRBJ2-5, with D perhaps assigned TRBD1 or TRBD2 (5 bases each). With 5 bases removed from V and 7 bases from J, the gap between germline ends came to 20 bases. The CDR3 is 15 residues long. Germline lookup yields CDR1 SEHNR and CDR2 FQNEAQ (reference sequence). CDR3 in amino acids: CASSPRDQVFSTQYF. DNA for the CDR3: TGTGCCAGCAGCCCCCGGGACCAGGTTTTTTCGACCCAGTACTTC.

This sequence joins TRBV6-4 and TRBJ2-5; TRBD1 might be the D (6 bases). V lost 5 bases to trimming and J lost 5 bases, with 18 bases between them. Germline V lookup: CDR1 MRHNA, CDR2 SNTAGT. The length of the CDR3 is 15 residues. The CDR3 sequence: CASSFTDSPRETQYF. The CDR3 DNA reads TGTGCCAGCAGTTTTACGGACAGCCCACGGGAGACCCAGTACTTC.